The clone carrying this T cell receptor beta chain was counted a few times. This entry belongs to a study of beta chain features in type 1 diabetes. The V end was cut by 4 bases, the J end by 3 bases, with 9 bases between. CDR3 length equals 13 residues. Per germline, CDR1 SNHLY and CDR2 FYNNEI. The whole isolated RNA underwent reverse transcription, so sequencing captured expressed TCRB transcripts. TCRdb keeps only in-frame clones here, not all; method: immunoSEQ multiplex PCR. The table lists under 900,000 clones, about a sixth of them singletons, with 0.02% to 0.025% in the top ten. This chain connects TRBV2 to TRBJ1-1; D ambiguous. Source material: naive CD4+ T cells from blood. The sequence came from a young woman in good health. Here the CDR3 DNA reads TGTGCCAGCAGTGGGACGGTTGACACTGAAGCTTTCTTT. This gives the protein CASSGTVDTEAFF.